These 13 T cell receptor beta chains were sequenced from one sample in a study of breast tumors, draining lymph nodes, adjacent tissues. TCRdb reprocessed the multiplex PCR reads with MiXCR, giving one entry per CDR3 protein. Of about 200,000 distinct CDR3 sequences in the sample, 31% were seen once. Axillary draining lymph nodes of breast cancer patients supplied the node samples. The sequenced material came from axillary lymph node tissue. The receptors were gathered from a female donor with breast cancer. Some clones in this sample may be carry-over from other donors' samples.

This clonotype was found many times. The chain couples TRBV7-9 to TRBJ2-3, with 10 bases lining up with TRBD1. The CDR3 consists of 15 residues. The J segment lost 1 base and the V segment lost 7 bases, leaving 5 bases of the junction unmatched. The germline V gene has CDR1 SEHNR and CDR2 FQNEAQ (reference sequence). This CDR3 is CASTTGTGGTDTQYF. The CDR3 DNA is TGTGCCAGCACAACCGGGACAGGGGGCACAGATACGCAGTATTTT.

The sample holds many counts of this clonotype. This chain joins TRBV6-1 and TRBJ1-2, with D unresolved. Germline CDR1 and CDR2: MNHNS and SASEGT. With 6 bases removed from V and 1 base from J, the gap between germline ends came to 15 bases. The CDR3 covers 15 residues. The CDR3 loop is CASSTLLEINYGYTF. CDR3 DNA: TGTGCCAGCAGCACACTTCTAGAGATTAACTATGGCTACACCTTC.

Concerning this clonotype: With a much larger clone just one base away, this may be a read error. The gene calls are TRBV6-6 and TRBJ2-7, with a possible D match to TRBD2 (5 bases). Looked up from germline, CDR1 is MNHNY and CDR2 is SVGAGI (reference sequence). The CDR3 length is 14 residues. The DNA of the CDR3 is TGTGCCAGCAGTCACTCCGGGGAAGCCTACGGGCAGTACTTC. Its translation: CASSHSGEAYGQYF.

Many counts were recorded for this clonotype. This chain connects TRBV14 to TRBJ2-3; D unresolved. V was shortened by 2 bases and J by 0 bases, with 6 bases between the two germline ends. The CDR3 has 14 amino acids. The germline V gene has CDR1 SGHDN and CDR2 FVKESK. The CDR3 here is CASSQYMSTDTQYF. DNA of the CDR3: TGTGCCAGCAGCCAATACATGAGCACAGATACGCAGTATTTT.

The V and J genes are TRBV29-1 and TRBJ2-7; 7 nucleotides match TRBD1. V was pared by 4 bases and J by 5 bases, with 11 bases of the junction left unmatched. This CDR3 comprises 14 residues. The germline gives CDR1 SQVTM, CDR2 ANQGSEA. The CDR3 sequence is CSVVGPGGTNEQYF. Written as DNA, the CDR3 is TGCAGCGTTGTGGGGCCAGGGGGAACGAACGAGCAGTACTTC.

This clonotype has ten or more counts. The V gene is TRBV20-1, the J gene TRBJ1-5, with D maybe TRBD1 (5 bases). The CDR3 is 15 amino acids. Trimming cost V 5 bases and J 4 bases, with 18 bases left between them. CDR1 is DFQATT, CDR2 SNEGSKA, per germline (reference sequence). CDR3 residues: CSAQQVRGGNQPQHF. The CDR3 DNA is TGCAGTGCTCAACAGGTCCGGGGGGGTAATCAGCCCCAGCATTTT.

This clonotype was observed at least ten times. This rearrangement joins TRBV20-1 to TRBJ2-3, with 8 bases lining up with TRBD2. The J segment lost 3 bases and the V segment lost 6 bases, leaving 11 bases of the junction unmatched. The CDR3 consists of 15 residues. Per the germline V gene, CDR1 is DFQATT and CDR2 is SNEGSKA (reference sequence). For the CDR3, the DNA is TGCAGTGCCAATAGCGGGGATTGGGGTACAGATACGCAGTATTTT. Translating gives CSANSGDWGTDTQYF.

This clonotype appeared many times. V usage is TRBV18 and J usage is TRBJ2-7; the D is unclear. Germline V gene data show CDR1 as KGHSH and CDR2 as LQKENI. The V gene lost 2 bases and the J gene lost 1 base, with 9 bases spanning the gap. The CDR3 loop spans 14 amino acids. CDR3 DNA: TGTGCCAGCTCACCAGGGCCGCGGTCCTACGAGCAGTACTTC. This sequence encodes CASSPGPRSYEQYF.

This clonotype was seen ten or more times. The genes are TRBV2 and TRBJ2-2; D possibly corresponds to TRBD2 (5 bases). The CDR3 runs 14 residues. Germline values: CDR1 SNHLY, CDR2 FYNNEI. The V gene lost 4 bases and the J gene lost 4 bases, with 10 bases spanning the gap. This chain's CDR3 is CASSAGSGTGELFF. Written as DNA, the CDR3 is TGTGCCAGCAGTGCGGGGTCGGGCACCGGGGAGCTGTTTTTT.

Comments on this clonotype: A read error may be the cause here, since a much bigger clone is one base away. The chain employs TRBV20-1 and TRBJ2-7, with 8 positions matching TRBD2. CDR1 is DFQATT and CDR2 is SNEGSKA in the germline V gene (reference sequence). The CDR3 is 11 residues long. This chain's CDR3 is CSASGRDEQSF. The CDR3 DNA is TGCAGTGCTAGCGGGAGGGACGAGCAGTCCTTC.

This clonotype appeared a few times. Given a much more abundant clone one base away, this may be a read error. The CDR3 end shows no conserved phenylalanine or tryptophan, and so a read error is likely. In DNA, the CDR3 is TGTGCCAGTAGCCTTATGAGGACTAGCGGGAGGTCACCGCAGTACTCC. Translated: CASSLMRTSGRSPQYS. The chain joins TRBV19 to TRBJ2-7; 14 bases are shared with TRBD2. Unmatched junction bases numbered 13, after V lost 6 bases and J lost 9 bases. There are 16 residues in the CDR3. The germline gives CDR1 LNHDA, CDR2 SQIVND (reference sequence).

V gene TRBV10-3 combines with J gene TRBJ2-3; 10 bases align to TRBD1. This CDR3 is built from 13 residues. Looked up from germline, CDR1 is ENHRY and CDR2 is SYGVKD. The V and J ends lost 6 bases and 8 bases, in that order; junction bases with no gene match: 5. The CDR3 spells CAIRGTGAVTQYF. CDR3 coding DNA: TGTGCCATCAGGGGGACAGGGGCCGTTACGCAGTATTTT.

This clonotype was observed a single time. The chain is built from TRBV20-1 and TRBJ2-7; 13 bases are a match to TRBD2. The CDR3 length is 15 residues. Trimming removed 5 bases from V and 4 bases from J; junction bases left unmatched: 8. CDR1 and CDR2 from the germline V gene are DFQATT and SNEGSKA (reference sequence). CDR3: CSASTPTSGGYEQYF. As DNA, the CDR3 is TGCAGTGCTTCCACGCCGACTAGCGGGGGGTACGAGCAGTACTTC.